A single sample gave rise to the 14 T cell receptor beta chains below, sequenced in a study of blood T cell repertoires in COVID-19. Assay used: immunoSEQ multiplex PCR; TCRdb lists only in-frame clones, some missing. The table lists tens of thousands of clones, 90% of them singletons, with under 5% in the top ten. The sequenced sample was peripheral blood. These receptors were collected from a human donor in a cohort sampled during active COVID-19.

This clone was observed a handful of times. This chain uses TRBV2 with TRBJ1-1; maybe TRBD1 (6 bases). Trimming left V 1 base short and J 2 bases short, with 8 bases between. The germline gives CDR1 SNHLY, CDR2 FYNNEI. CDR3 length: 14 residues. The CDR3 reads CASSEGTANTEAFF. CDR3 sequence (DNA): TGTGCCAGCAGTGAAGGGACAGCAAACACTGAAGCTTTCTTT.

The chain couples TRBV6-5 to TRBJ2-5; 10 nucleotides match TRBD2. Germline CDR1 reads MNHEY; CDR2 reads SVGAGI. This CDR3 has 16 residues. The trim removed 4 bases at V and 5 bases at J, leaving 10 bases unmatched. The CDR3 loop reads CASSFMSGRARETQYF. The CDR3 DNA follows: TGTGCCAGCAGTTTCATGAGCGGGAGGGCCCGGGAGACCCAGTACTTC.

The V and J genes are TRBV7-6 and TRBJ1-3; D not certain. The CDR3 has 14 amino acids. Germline V lookup: CDR1 SGHVS, CDR2 FNYEAQ. Deletions cut 5 bases from V and 0 bases from J, with 8 bases between. CDR3 coding DNA: TGTGCCAGCAGCCCCGGTGTCTCTGGAAACACCATATATTTT. This sequence encodes CASSPGVSGNTIYF. Together with reference TRBV7-6 and TRBJ1-3, the CDR3 gives the full variable domain: GAGVSQSPRYKVTKRGQDVALRCDPISGHVSLYWYRQALGQGPEFLTYFNYEAQQDKSGLPNDRFSAERPEGSISTLTIQRTEQRDSAMYRCASSPGVSGNTIYFGEGSWLTVV.

This clone was seen a single time. The chain couples TRBV30 to TRBJ2-7; 9 bases line up with TRBD2. This CDR3 spans 13 amino acids. CDR1 and CDR2 (germline): GTSNPN, SVGIG (reference sequence). After removal of 5 bases from V and 4 bases from J, the junction contained 6 bases not matched to a gene. The CDR3 is CAWALAGHYEQYF. The CDR3 region has the DNA TGTGCCTGGGCGCTAGCGGGGCATTACGAGCAGTACTTC.

V is TRBV6-2 or TRBV6-3 and J is TRBJ1-5; no clear D. Trimming removed 1 base from V and 10 bases from J, with 8 bases in between. The CDR3 length is 12 residues. The germline V gene encodes CDR1 MNHEY and CDR2 SVGEGT. The CDR3 loop is CASSYLARPQHF. CDR3 DNA sequence: TGTGCCAGCAGTTACTTGGCCCGTCCCCAGCATTTT.

The chain recombines TRBV7-9 with TRBJ1-1, with TRBD1 matching 7 bases. V was clipped by 6 bases and J by 4 bases; unmatched bases: 11. The CDR3 consists of 15 residues. Germline V gene data show CDR1 as SEHNR and CDR2 as FQNEAQ (reference sequence). The CDR3 DNA reads TGTGCCAGCAGACCCAAGGACAGGCTGGGCACTGAAGCTTTCTTT. This translates into CASRPKDRLGTEAFF.

This chain uses TRBV5-1 with TRBJ2-1; TRBD2 matches 9 bases. Per the germline V gene, CDR1 is SGHRS and CDR2 is YFSETQ. The CDR3 covers 12 residues. After removal of 4 bases from V and 15 bases from J, the junction contained 8 bases not matched to a gene. The CDR3 loop reads CASSNQREVPFF. The CDR3 region has the DNA TGCGCCAGCAGCAACCAGCGGGAGGTGCCGTTCTTC.

This rearrangement joins TRBV11-2 to TRBJ1-3; the D is unclear. The germline V gene has CDR1 SGHAT and CDR2 FQNNGV. The CDR3 spans 14 residues. V dropped 5 bases and J dropped 2 bases, with 10 bases sitting between them. CDR3 nucleotides: TGTGCCAGCAGCCAGCCGCGGGCTGGAAACACCATATATTTT. Translated, it gives CASSQPRAGNTIYF.

This chain uses TRBV18 with TRBJ1-5; 10 bases fit TRBD1. V lost 2 bases and J lost 1; bases outside the gene matches: 5. This CDR3 has 17 amino acids. The germline CDR1 and CDR2 sequences are KGHSH and LQKENI. The DNA of the CDR3 is TGTGCCAGCTCACCAACACCGACAGGGGGCAGCAATCAGCCCCAGCATTTT. Encoded protein: CASSPTPTGGSNQPQHF.

Note on this clone: Additional DNA sequences in this sample encode the identical CDR3. The chain links TRBV28 to TRBJ2-5, with 13 bases fitting TRBD2. CDR1 is MDHEN, CDR2 SYDVKM, per germline. The CDR3 contains 16 residues. The V gene end was trimmed by 6 bases and the J gene end by 4 bases; junction bases not matched to a gene: 8. In DNA form, the CDR3 reads TGTGCCAGCAGATCCGGACTAGCGGGAGTGCGAGAGACCCAGTACTTC. It yields the protein CASRSGLAGVRETQYF.

This clone was picked up one time. The rearrangement uses TRBV19 and TRBJ2-1, with TRBD2 matching over 10 bases. J was trimmed by 8 bases and V by 4 bases; bases with no gene match: 8. CDR1 is LNHDA, CDR2 SQIVND, per germline (reference sequence). The CDR3 is 15 amino acids. In DNA, the CDR3 is TGTGCCAGTAGTACCATAGCGGGAGGATTGCATGAGCAGTTCTTC. Protein product: CASSTIAGGLHEQFF. The full variable domain, completed using reference TRBV19 and TRBJ2-1, is DGGITQSPKYLFRKEGQNVTLSCEQNLNHDAMYWYRQDPGQGLRLIYYSQIVNDFQKGDIAEGYSVSREKKESFPLTVTSAQKNPTAFYLCASSTIAGGLHEQFFGPGTRLTVL.

This chain connects TRBV5-1 to TRBJ2-3; D is perhaps TRBD2 (5 bases). This CDR3 has 13 amino acids. Germline assignment: CDR1 SGHRS and CDR2 YFSETQ. The V end was cut by 4 bases, the J end by 4 bases, with 10 bases between. CDR3 coding DNA: TGCGCCAGCAGCCCGGGGAGTGCAGATACGCAGTATTTT. This sequence encodes CASSPGSADTQYF.

The chain combines TRBV6-6 with TRBJ2-1; 8 bases align to TRBD2. This CDR3 is built from 16 residues. Per the germline V gene, CDR1 is MNHNY and CDR2 is SVGAGI (reference sequence). With V trimmed by 7 bases and J by 6 bases, 14 bases remained unmatched. The CDR3 DNA is TGTGCCAGCACCGATTGGGGCGGGAGGTCAGGCAATGAGCAGTTCTTC. Protein sequence: CASTDWGGRSGNEQFF.

This chain uses TRBV5-6 with TRBJ2-3; 7 bases fit TRBD1. The CDR3 has 16 residues. Germline V gene sequence: CDR1 SGHDT, CDR2 YYEEEE. With V trimmed by 4 bases and J by 4 bases, 12 bases remained unmatched. In nucleotides, the CDR3 is TGTGCCAGCAGCATCCCCCGGGACAGCAAGGCAGATACGCAGTATTTT. Translated, it gives CASSIPRDSKADTQYF.